The clone carrying this T cell receptor (beta chain) has a count of ten or more. Its antigen is currently unknown. Using quantitative 5'-RACE with molecular barcodes, the authors made TCR beta libraries. TCRdb re-called the 5' RACE reads through MiXCR, storing one row per CDR3 protein. Among 200,000 to 300,000 distinct CDR3 sequences listed, over 9.5% were seen once. The V gene lost 3 bases and the J gene lost 7 bases, with 10 bases spanning the gap. The germline V gene encodes CDR1 SNHLY and CDR2 FYNNEI. This CDR3 has 14 residues. This entry is derived from a study of CD8 T cells in ankylosing spondylitis. Study results and caveats: Apparently characteristic of ankylosing spondylitis blood was a TCR beta motif (fewer than 10 highly homologous variants). Matched synovial fluid from ankylosing spondylitis patients was reported to be enriched for disease-linked clones. CD8+ by phenotype, disease-linked clones were relatively rare in peripheral blood.

The sequenced sample consisted of blood, either unsorted or a sorted T cell fraction (not recorded which). V is TRBV2 and J is TRBJ1-6, with a possible D match to TRBD1 (5 bases). This clonotype was sampled from a male donor with ankylosing spondylitis or in good health (not recorded which). The CDR3: CASSERDGNSPLHF. CDR3 coding DNA: TGTGCCAGCAGTGAGAGGGACGGCAATTCACCCCTCCACTTT.